The 32 T cell receptor beta chains listed next were all sequenced from one sample in a study of shared clonotypes between healthy human individuals. The assay was immunoSEQ multiplex PCR, and TCRdb's table has in-frame clones only and misses some. The sample has 1.4 million or so clones; 98% are singletons. The sample taken for sequencing was naive CD4+ T cells sorted from blood. Noted subset: CD45RA+ positively selected. The receptors stem from a man younger than 45 in good health.

V is TRBV6-1 and J is TRBJ1-1; D is unclear. Germline V gene lookup returns CDR1 MNHNS and CDR2 SASEGT. V was trimmed by 6 bases and J by 8 bases, leaving 10 bases between them. CDR3 length: 11 amino acids. For the CDR3, the DNA is TGTGCCAGCAGCCCCCTGAGGGAAGCTTTCTTT. This codes for CASSPLREAFF.

This clone was recorded only once. The gene calls are TRBV6-1 and TRBJ1-2; maybe TRBD1 (5 bases). V dropped 3 bases and J dropped 4 bases, with 12 bases sitting between them. This CDR3 region has 14 residues. CDR1 MNHNS and CDR2 SASEGT come from the germline V gene. In DNA, the CDR3 is TGTGCCAGCAGTGAGGGCCCGGGGGGCTATGGCTACACCTTC. Protein product: CASSEGPGGYGYTF.

The chain links TRBV6-6 to TRBJ1-5; D is unresolved. The V end was cut by 10 bases, the J end by 5 bases, with 12 bases between. The CDR3 totals 12 residues. From germline, CDR1 is MNHNY and CDR2 SVGAGI (reference sequence). In DNA, the CDR3 is TGTGCCACCACGACGGGAGATCAGCCCCAGCATTTT. Amino acids: CATTTGDQPQHF.

The J gene is TRBJ2-7, the V gene TRBV28; 13 bases fit TRBD2. Germline lookup yields CDR1 MDHEN and CDR2 SYDVKM. The CDR3 extends over 15 amino acids. The J segment lost 9 bases and the V segment lost 3 bases, leaving 8 bases of the junction unmatched. In nucleotides, the CDR3 is TGTGCCAGCAGTTTGACTAGCGGGAGGACCTTGGGGCAGTACTTC. Encoded protein: CASSLTSGRTLGQYF.

The chain employs TRBV13 and TRBJ2-7; unclear D gene. Looked up from germline, CDR1 is PRHDT and CDR2 is FYEKMQ (reference sequence). With 5 bases removed from V and 0 bases from J, the gap between germline ends came to 11 bases. This CDR3 has 14 residues. CDR3 in DNA: TGTGCCAGCAGCCGACCACGGGTCTCCTACGAGCAGTACTTC. The encoded protein is CASSRPRVSYEQYF.

The chain couples TRBV6-1 to TRBJ2-7, with 11 bases that match TRBD2. This CDR3 comprises 15 residues. The J segment lost 2 bases and the V segment lost 5 bases, leaving 5 bases of the junction unmatched. CDR1 is MNHNS, CDR2 SASEGT, per germline. In DNA form, the CDR3 reads TGTGCCAGCAGTTTCGGACTAGCGGGCACCTACGAGCAGTACTTC. It translates to CASSFGLAGTYEQYF.

On this clone: A read error may account for a junction end that differs from germline. CDR3 region: CASSPQLSSVNEQFF. The CDR3 region has the DNA TGTGCTAGCAGCCCCCAGCTTTCTTCGGTCAATGAGCAGTTCTTC. The chain links TRBV7-7 to TRBJ2-1; D uncertain. CDR1 and CDR2 from the germline V gene are SSHAT and FNYEAQ (reference sequence). CDR3 length: 15 amino acids.

The rearrangement links TRBV27 to TRBJ2-7; 9 bases match TRBD2. J lost 0 bases, V lost 6 bases, and 3 bases had no gene match. Germline CDR1 and CDR2: MNHEY and SMNVEV (reference sequence). The CDR3 length is 14 residues. CDR3 DNA: TGTGCCAGCAGCTATAGCGGGGGCTCCTACGAGCAGTACTTC. It is translated as CASSYSGGSYEQYF.

The chain uses TRBV5-4 and TRBJ1-1, with D possibly TRBD1 on 6 matching bases. Looked up from germline, CDR1 is SGHNT and CDR2 is YYREEE (reference sequence). This CDR3 is built from 16 residues. Trimming removed 4 bases at V and 0 bases at J, with 16 bases between. CDR3 sequence: CASSPGQRAVNTEAFF. The DNA of the CDR3 is TGTGCCAGCAGCCCCGGACAGCGGGCAGTGAACACTGAAGCTTTCTTT. Looking up the rest from reference TRBV5-4 and TRBJ1-1 gives the full variable domain: ETGVTQSPTHLIKTRGQQVTLRCSSQSGHNTVSWYQQALGQGPQFIFQYYREEENGRGNFPPRFSGLQFPNYSSELNVNALELDDSALYLCASSPGQRAVNTEAFFGQGTRLTVV.

The table lists this clone with a count of one. The J gene is TRBJ2-1, the V gene TRBV2, with 7 bases fitting TRBD2. CDR1 is SNHLY, CDR2 FYNNEI, per germline. The junction had 6 bases not matched to a gene; V was cut back by 11 bases and J by 5 bases. This CDR3 is 12 amino acids long. CDR3 loop: CAGRAEDNEQFF. CDR3 sequence (DNA): TGTGCCGGGAGGGCCGAAGACAATGAGCAGTTCTTC. Looking up the rest from reference TRBV2 and TRBJ2-1 gives the full variable domain: EPEVTQTPSHQVTQMGQEVILRCVPISNHLYFYWYRQILGQKVEFLVSFYNNEISEKSEIFDDQFSVERPDGSNFTLKIRSTKLEDSAMYFCAGRAEDNEQFFGPGTRLTVL.

The CDR3 protein is CASSRLSGSSYNEQFF. The CDR3 DNA reads TGTGCCAGCAGCAGGCTCAGCGGGAGTTCTTACAATGAGCAGTTCTTC. The J gene is TRBJ2-1, the V gene TRBV5-4; TRBD2 agrees at 8 bases. Germline trimming cut 4 bases from V and 4 bases from J; bases unmatched to any gene: 10. The germline CDR1 and CDR2 sequences are SGHNT and YYREEE (reference sequence). CDR3 length: 16 residues.

The CDR3 loop is CASGTGTSPYNEQFF. The CDR3 coding sequence is TGCGCCAGCGGGACCGGGACTAGCCCCTACAATGAGCAGTTCTTC. The chain couples TRBV4-3 to TRBJ2-1; 9 bases are a match to TRBD2. The CDR3 sequence is 15 residues long. Per the germline V gene, CDR1 is LGHNA and CDR2 is YSLEER. Trimming at V came to 8 bases and at J to 2 bases, leaving 7 bases not matched to a gene.

The rearrangement links TRBV11-3 to TRBJ2-5; 7 nucleotides agree with TRBD2. Germline lookup yields CDR1 SGHNT and CDR2 YENEEA. V shed 5 bases and J 5 bases; nucleotides not matched to a gene: 5. The CDR3 is made up of 13 amino acids. The CDR3: CASSELATETQYF. In DNA, the CDR3 is TGTGCCAGCAGCGAACTAGCGACGGAGACCCAGTACTTC.

J is TRBJ1-5 and V is TRBV5-5, with a weak D call TRBD1 (6 bases). Germline-derived CDR1 and CDR2 are SGHKS and YYEKEE (reference sequence). V was clipped by 5 bases and J by 0 bases, with 15 bases between them. The length of the CDR3 is 16 residues. The CDR3 DNA sequence: TGTGCCAGCAGAAAAAACAGGGAACATAGCAATCAGCCCCAGCATTTT. It codes for CASRKNREHSNQPQHF.

V gene TRBV6-5 combines with J gene TRBJ2-3; TRBD1 might be the D (5 bases). Looked up from germline, CDR1 is MNHEY and CDR2 is SVGAGI. The CDR3 totals 12 residues. Trimming pared 7 bases from V and 0 bases from J, leaving 5 bases between. Written as DNA, the CDR3 is TGTGCCAGCAAGGGGAGCACAGATACGCAGTATTTT. This gives the protein CASKGSTDTQYF.

The chain links TRBV5-4 to TRBJ2-1, with D tentatively TRBD1 (6 bases). The length of the CDR3 is 16 residues. The germline gives CDR1 SGHNT, CDR2 YYREEE (reference sequence). Trimming shortened V by 5 bases and J by 8 bases, and 23 bases separated the two germline ends. The DNA of the CDR3 is TGTGCCAGCAGTCACCCGAACGGGGACAACTTGGATGAGCAGTTCTTC. Translated, it gives CASSHPNGDNLDEQFF.

Here the CDR3 reads CASSLGFRDRLVTF. CDR3 coding DNA: TGTGCCAGCAGCTTAGGGTTTCGGGACAGGTTGGTAACCTTC. The chain uses TRBV7-2 and TRBJ1-2, with 8 bases lining up with TRBD1. This CDR3 region has 14 residues. Germline-derived CDR1 and CDR2 are SGHTA and FQGNSA. V shed 1 base, J shed 14 bases, and the junction held 12 bases outside the gene matches.

The chain uses TRBV25-1 and TRBJ2-7; TRBD2 matches 8 bases. The CDR3 has 15 residues. The V and J ends lost 2 bases and 1 base, in that order; junction bases with no gene match: 4. Germline-derived CDR1 and CDR2 are MGHDK and SYGVNS. The CDR3 DNA reads as TGTGCCAGCAGTGAAACTAGCGGCCCATCCTACGAGCAGTACTTC. It specifies CASSETSGPSYEQYF.

The chain carries TRBV29-1 and TRBJ1-5; D possibly corresponds to TRBD1 (5 bases). CDR1 and CDR2 (germline): SQVTM, ANQGSEA. The CDR3 sequence is 14 residues long. V lost 6 bases and J lost 7, with 19 bases in between. CDR3 bases: TGCAGCGTCGCGCTGGGACTAAGGGGCCAGCCCCAGCATTTT. Translating gives CSVALGLRGQPQHF. The full variable domain, in which reference TRBV29-1 and TRBJ1-5 provide the parts outside the CDR3, is SAVISQKPSRDICQRGTSLTIQCQVDSQVTMMFWYRQQPGQSLTLIATANQGSEATYESGFVIDKFPISRPNLTFSTLTVSNMSPEDSSIYLCSVALGLRGQPQHFGDGTRLSIL.

This clone occurred once. The chain recombines TRBV9 with TRBJ1-1, with a weak D call TRBD1 (6 bases). The V gene's germline CDR1 is SGDLS and CDR2 YYNGEE. CDR3 length: 14 residues. Trimming took off 0 bases at V and 5 bases at J, with 11 bases between the two ends. The DNA of the CDR3 is TGTGCCAGCAGCGTAGTCAGGGGCGATACTGAAGCTTTCTTT. Encoded protein: CASSVVRGDTEAFF.

Notes on this clone: The same CDR3 is also encoded by other DNA sequences in this sample. The chain is built from TRBV5-1 and TRBJ2-1; D uncertain. Germline values: CDR1 SGHRS, CDR2 YFSETQ. This CDR3 contains 13 residues. Trimming removed 0 bases at V and 3 bases at J, with 4 bases between. CDR3 bases: TGCGCCAGCAGCTTGGACCGCTACAATGAGCAGTTCTTC. Amino acids: CASSLDRYNEQFF.

The J gene is TRBJ2-7, the V gene TRBV2, with 11 nucleotides matching TRBD2. V shed 4 bases, J shed 7 bases, and the junction held 6 bases outside the gene matches. This CDR3 has 14 residues. Germline-derived CDR1 and CDR2 are SNHLY and FYNNEI. This CDR3 is CASSVTSGSREQYF. DNA of the CDR3: TGTGCCAGCAGTGTTACTAGCGGGAGCCGAGAGCAGTACTTC. Based on the CDR3 plus reference TRBV2 and TRBJ2-7, the full variable domain is EPEVTQTPSHQVTQMGQEVILRCVPISNHLYFYWYRQILGQKVEFLVSFYNNEISEKSEIFDDQFSVERPDGSNFTLKIRSTKLEDSAMYFCASSVTSGSREQYFGPGTRLTVT.

This sequence joins TRBV5-1 and TRBJ1-3, with D possibly TRBD1 on 5 matching bases. CDR3 size: 14 residues. The ends were cut back, 5 bases at V and 4 bases at J, with 13 bases in the middle. Germline V gives CDR1 SGHRS, CDR2 YFSETQ. CDR3 sequence: CASRDQGPGNTIYF. CDR3 in DNA: TGCGCCAGCAGGGATCAGGGTCCCGGAAACACCATATATTTT.

The rearrangement joins TRBV5-1 to TRBJ2-3; 7 bases line up with TRBD1. Germline assignment: CDR1 SGHRS and CDR2 YFSETQ. V gave up 1 base and J gave up 3 bases; unmatched junction bases: 5. The CDR3 extends over 15 amino acids. Here the CDR3 reads CASSLTRGRTDTQYF. CDR3 coding DNA: TGCGCCAGCAGCTTGACGAGGGGGCGAACAGATACGCAGTATTTT.

The chain has TRBV14 and TRBJ2-1, with D possibly being TRBD2 (9 bases). The CDR3 contains 20 residues. With 0 bases removed from V and 10 bases from J, the gap between germline ends came to 31 bases. The germline V gene encodes CDR1 SGHDN and CDR2 FVKESK. This CDR3 reads CASSQDRQGIWASGITEQFF. The CDR3 coding sequence is TGTGCCAGCAGCCAAGATCGACAGGGGATATGGGCTAGCGGGATCACCGAGCAGTTCTTC.

This clone was observed a single time. The CDR3 loop reads CASSEWRLANVVTDTQYF. The CDR3 DNA sequence: TGTGCCAGCAGTGAATGGAGACTAGCGAATGTGGTCACAGATACGCAGTATTTT. The chain has TRBV25-1 and TRBJ2-3, with TRBD2 matching over 8 bases. The CDR3 consists of 18 residues. J gave up 2 bases and V 1 base, and 11 bases lay outside the gene matches. Per the germline V gene, CDR1 is MGHDK and CDR2 is SYGVNS.

The CDR3 DNA sequence: TGTGCCAGCAGTGTTGGGGGCGTTGAAAAACTGTTTTTT. This gives the protein CASSVGGVEKLFF. This chain connects TRBV25-1 to TRBJ1-4; the D gene is possibly TRBD1 (6 bases). V lost 4 bases and J lost 7, with 10 bases in between. The CDR3 extends over 13 amino acids. CDR1 is MGHDK, CDR2 SYGVNS, per germline. Looking up the rest from reference TRBV25-1 and TRBJ1-4 gives the full variable domain: EADIYQTPRYLVIGTGKKITLECSQTMGHDKMYWYQQDPGMELHLIHYSYGVNSTEKGDLSSESTVSRIRTEHFPLTLESARPSHTSQYLCASSVGGVEKLFFGSGTQLSVL.

The J gene is TRBJ1-1, the V gene TRBV5-4, with D maybe TRBD1 (5 bases). The CDR3 has 13 amino acids. Germline CDR1 reads SGHNT; CDR2 reads YYREEE (reference sequence). V was trimmed by 4 bases and J by 1 base, leaving 8 bases between them. The CDR3 coding sequence is TGTGCCAGCAGCGGGGCACAGAACACTGAAGCTTTCTTT. Its protein is CASSGAQNTEAFF. The variable domain in full, completed from reference TRBV5-4 and TRBJ1-1, reads ETGVTQSPTHLIKTRGQQVTLRCSSQSGHNTVSWYQQALGQGPQFIFQYYREEENGRGNFPPRFSGLQFPNYSSELNVNALELDDSALYLCASSGAQNTEAFFGQGTRLTVV.

The rearrangement uses TRBV21-1 and TRBJ2-7; the table's TRBD1 call for D was not verified on the DNA. TRBV21-1 is noted as a pseudogene. CDR3 size: 16 residues. The DNA of the CDR3 is TGTGCCAGCAGCCCCCGCTCGGACAGGGGAACCTACGAGCAGTACTTC. Translating it yields CASSPRSDRGTYEQYF.

Note on this clone: One end of the junction is discordant with germline, which a read error may explain. The chain has TRBV7-2 and TRBJ2-7; 10 positions match TRBD2. This CDR3 has 12 residues. Germline V lookup: CDR1 SGHTA, CDR2 FQGNSA. The CDR3 here is CASSSHSGRPAF. CDR3 bases: TGTGCCAGCAGCTCACATAGCGGGAGGCCCGCCTTC.

The table lists this clone with a count of one. The CDR3 DNA sequence: TGCGCCAGCAGTGACGGGAGTGGTTACGAGCAGTACTTC. Translation: CASSDGSGYEQYF. The chain employs TRBV10-1 and TRBJ2-7, with TRBD2 as a possible D gene (6 bases). V lost 3 bases, J lost 4 bases, and 10 bases lay in between. Germline CDR1 is WNHNN and CDR2 is SYGVQD (reference sequence). The length of the CDR3 is 13 residues.

This clone was observed a single time. The rearrangement links TRBV29-1 to TRBJ2-7, with a weak D call TRBD2 (5 bases). CDR1 SQVTM and CDR2 ANQGSEA come from the germline V gene. V lost 5 bases, J lost 2 bases, and 10 bases lay in between. The CDR3 runs to 12 residues. The CDR3 DNA follows: TGCAGCGTTCGCGGAGGCCCCTACGAGCAGTACTTC. This sequence encodes CSVRGGPYEQYF.